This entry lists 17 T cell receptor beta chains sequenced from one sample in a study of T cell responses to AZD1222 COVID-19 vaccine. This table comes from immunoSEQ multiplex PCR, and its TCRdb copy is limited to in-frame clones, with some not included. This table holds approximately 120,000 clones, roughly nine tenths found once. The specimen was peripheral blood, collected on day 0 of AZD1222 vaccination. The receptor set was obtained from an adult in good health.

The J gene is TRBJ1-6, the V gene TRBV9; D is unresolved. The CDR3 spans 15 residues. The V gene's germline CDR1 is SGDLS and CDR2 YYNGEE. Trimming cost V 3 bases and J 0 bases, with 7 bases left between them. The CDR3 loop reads CASSASSSYNSPLHF. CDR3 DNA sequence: TGTGCCAGCAGCGCTAGTAGCTCCTATAATTCACCCCTCCACTTT.

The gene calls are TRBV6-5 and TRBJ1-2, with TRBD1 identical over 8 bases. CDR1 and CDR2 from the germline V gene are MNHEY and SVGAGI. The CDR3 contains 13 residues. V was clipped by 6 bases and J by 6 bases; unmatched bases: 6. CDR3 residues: CASSPQGQDGYTF. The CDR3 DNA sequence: TGTGCCAGCAGCCCCCAGGGACAGGATGGCTACACCTTC.

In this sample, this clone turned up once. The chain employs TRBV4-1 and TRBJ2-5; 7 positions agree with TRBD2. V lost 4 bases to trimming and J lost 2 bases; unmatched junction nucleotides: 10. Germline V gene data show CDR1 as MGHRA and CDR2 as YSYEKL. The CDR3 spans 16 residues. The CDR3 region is CASSLRGGVGQETQYF. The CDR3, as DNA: TGCGCCAGCAGCCTCCGGGGAGGGGTCGGGCAAGAGACCCAGTACTTC.

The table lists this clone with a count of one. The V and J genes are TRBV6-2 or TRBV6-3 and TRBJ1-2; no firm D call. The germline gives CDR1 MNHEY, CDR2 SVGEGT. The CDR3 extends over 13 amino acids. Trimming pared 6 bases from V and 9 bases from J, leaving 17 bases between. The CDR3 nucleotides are TGTGCCAGCAGCCACGACACGGGCGGGAGCTACACCTTC. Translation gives CASSHDTGGSYTF.

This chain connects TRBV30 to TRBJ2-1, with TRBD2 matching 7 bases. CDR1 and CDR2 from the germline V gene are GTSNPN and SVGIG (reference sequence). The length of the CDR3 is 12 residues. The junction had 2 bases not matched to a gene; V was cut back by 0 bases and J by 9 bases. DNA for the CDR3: TGTGCCTGGAGTGTACTAGCGTTTGAGCAGTTCTTC. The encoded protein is CAWSVLAFEQFF.

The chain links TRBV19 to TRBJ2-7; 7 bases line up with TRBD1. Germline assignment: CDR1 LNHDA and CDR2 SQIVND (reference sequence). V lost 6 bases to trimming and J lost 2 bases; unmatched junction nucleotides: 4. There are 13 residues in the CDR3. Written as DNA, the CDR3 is TGTGCCAGTAGCCCGGGACAGACCTACGAGCAGTACTTC. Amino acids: CASSPGQTYEQYF.

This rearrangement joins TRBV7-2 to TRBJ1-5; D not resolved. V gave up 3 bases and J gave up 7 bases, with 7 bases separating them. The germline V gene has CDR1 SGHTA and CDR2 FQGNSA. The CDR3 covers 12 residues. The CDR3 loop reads CASSFPNQPQHF. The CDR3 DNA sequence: TGTGCCAGCAGCTTCCCCAACCAGCCCCAGCATTTT. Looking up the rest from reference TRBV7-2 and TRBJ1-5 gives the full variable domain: GAGVSQSPSNKVTEKGKDVELRCDPISGHTALYWYRQSLGQGLEFLIYFQGNSAPDKSGLPSDRFSAERTGGSVSTLTIQRTQQEDSAVYLCASSFPNQPQHFGDGTRLSIL.

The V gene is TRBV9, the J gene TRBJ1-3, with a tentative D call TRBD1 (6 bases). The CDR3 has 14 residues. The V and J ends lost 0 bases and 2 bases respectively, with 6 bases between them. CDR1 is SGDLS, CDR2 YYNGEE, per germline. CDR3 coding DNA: TGTGCCAGCAGCGTAGGGGGGCCTGGAAACACCATATATTTT. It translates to CASSVGGPGNTIYF.

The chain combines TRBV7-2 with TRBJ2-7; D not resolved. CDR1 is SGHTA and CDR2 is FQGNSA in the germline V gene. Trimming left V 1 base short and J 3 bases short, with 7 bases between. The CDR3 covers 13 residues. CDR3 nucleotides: TGTGCCAGCAGCTTAGATGGCGGCTACGAGCAGTACTTC. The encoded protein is CASSLDGGYEQYF.

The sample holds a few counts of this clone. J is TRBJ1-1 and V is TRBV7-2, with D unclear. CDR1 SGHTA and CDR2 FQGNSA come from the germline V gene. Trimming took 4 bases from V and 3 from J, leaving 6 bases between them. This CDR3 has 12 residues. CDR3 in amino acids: CASSSSYTEAFF. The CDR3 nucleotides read TGTGCCAGCAGCTCAAGCTACACTGAAGCTTTCTTT.

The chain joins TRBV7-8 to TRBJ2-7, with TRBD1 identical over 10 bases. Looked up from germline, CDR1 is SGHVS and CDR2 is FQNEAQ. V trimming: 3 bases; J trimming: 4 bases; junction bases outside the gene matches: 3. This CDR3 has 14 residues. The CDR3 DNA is TGTGCCAGCAGCTTTGGGACAGGGGCTTACGAGCAGTACTTC. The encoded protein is CASSFGTGAYEQYF.

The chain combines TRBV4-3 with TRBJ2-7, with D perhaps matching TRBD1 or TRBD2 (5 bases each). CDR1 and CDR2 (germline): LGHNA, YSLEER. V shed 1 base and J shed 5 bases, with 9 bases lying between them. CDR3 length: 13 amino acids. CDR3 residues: CASSQVRGDEQYF. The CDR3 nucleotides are TGCGCCAGCAGCCAAGTGAGGGGCGACGAGCAGTACTTC.

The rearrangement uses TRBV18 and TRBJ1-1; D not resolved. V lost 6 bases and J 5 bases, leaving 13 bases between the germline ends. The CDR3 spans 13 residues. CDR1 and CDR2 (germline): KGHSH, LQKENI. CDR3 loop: CASSLVFETEAFF. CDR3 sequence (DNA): TGTGCCAGCTCTCTTGTCTTCGAAACTGAAGCTTTCTTT.

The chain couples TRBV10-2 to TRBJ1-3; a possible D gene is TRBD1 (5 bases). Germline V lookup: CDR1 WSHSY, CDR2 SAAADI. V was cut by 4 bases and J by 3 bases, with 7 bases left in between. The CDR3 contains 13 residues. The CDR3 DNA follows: TGCGCCAGCAGTGGGGGCGGTGGAAACACCATATATTTT. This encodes CASSGGGGNTIYF.

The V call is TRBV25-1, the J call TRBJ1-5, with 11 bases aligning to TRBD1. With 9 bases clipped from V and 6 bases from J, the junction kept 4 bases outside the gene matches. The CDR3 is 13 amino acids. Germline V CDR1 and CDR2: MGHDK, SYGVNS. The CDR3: CASGQGAGQPQHF. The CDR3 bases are TGTGCCAGTGGACAGGGGGCGGGTCAGCCCCAGCATTTT.

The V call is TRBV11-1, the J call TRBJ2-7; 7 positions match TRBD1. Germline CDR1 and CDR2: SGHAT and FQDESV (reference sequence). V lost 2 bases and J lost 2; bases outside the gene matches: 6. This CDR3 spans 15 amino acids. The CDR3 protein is CASSLWTGVTYEQYF. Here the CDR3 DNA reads TGTGCCAGCAGCTTATGGACAGGAGTGACCTACGAGCAGTACTTC.

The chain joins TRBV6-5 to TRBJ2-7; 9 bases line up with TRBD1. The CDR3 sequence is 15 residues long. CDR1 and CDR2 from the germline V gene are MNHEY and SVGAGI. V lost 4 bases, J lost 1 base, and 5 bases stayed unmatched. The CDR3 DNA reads TGTGCCAGCAGTTTAACCGGGACAGGGTCCTACGAGCAGTACTTC. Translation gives CASSLTGTGSYEQYF.